This T cell receptor (beta chain) came from a study of blood T cell repertoires in COVID-19. Study context: The study drew acute and convalescent COVID-19 samples from the United States, Italy and Spain.

The ends were cut back, 0 bases at V and 8 bases at J, with 13 bases in the middle. The V gene's germline CDR1 is LGHDT and CDR2 YNNKEL (reference sequence). This CDR3 has 14 residues. Authors' data handling: Reference gene primers were amplified, and this amplification served to estimate nucleated cell counts. Measured with immunoSEQ multiplex PCR; TCRdb has only the in-frame clones, and not every one. V and J calls and clone size follow that table, whereas D and trimming were derived from the DNA. The sample has more than 80,000 clones, over 75% seen once. The rearrangement uses TRBV3-1 (or the pseudogene TRBV3-2) and TRBJ1-2, with TRBD1 as a possible D gene (5 bases). This clonotype was sampled from a man older than 75 with acute or convalescent COVID-19. The specimen was peripheral blood. The CDR3 is CASSQERRGAGYTF. The CDR3 nucleotides read TGTGCCAGCAGCCAAGAAAGAAGGGGCGCGGGCTACACCTTC.